This T cell receptor beta chain was sequenced during a study of blood T cell repertoires in COVID-19. Overall study: COVID-19 samples from acute and convalescent phases originated in the United States, Italy and Spain. Sources were T cells, B-cell-depleted T cells, or PBMCs; the material itself was cDNA or gDNA.

Seattle enrolled patients during active infection and tracked them longitudinally. The CDR3 has 16 amino acids. Per germline, CDR1 LNHDA and CDR2 SQIVND (reference sequence). Between the trimmed V and J ends, which lost 5 bases and 2 bases, there was a span of 13 bases. Per the authors' pipeline: Amplification of reference gene primers provided the estimated nucleated cell counts. The protocol was immunoSEQ multiplex PCR, while the TCRdb copy is restricted to in-frame clones and leaves out a portion. The DNA was the basis for D and trimming; V, J and clone size are from that table. The sample yields about 220,000 clones, 75% to 85% seen once.

The sequencing input was peripheral blood. The chain recombines TRBV19 with TRBJ2-6; possibly TRBD1 for D (6 bases). The source of this sequence is a woman aged 70-85 years with COVID-19, enrolled during active disease. The CDR3 protein is CASSLGQIAGANVLTF. The CDR3 DNA sequence: TGTGCCAGTAGTTTAGGACAGATTGCTGGGGCCAACGTCCTGACTTTC.